This entry lists 23 T cell receptor beta chains sequenced from one sample in a study of shared clonotypes between healthy human individuals. The method was immunoSEQ multiplex PCR; TCRdb's version includes in-frame clones alone and lacks a portion of them. The table has about 510,000 clones, 96% seen once. The specimen was naive CD4+ T cells sorted from blood. Subset specified: CD45RA+ positively selected. The receptors derive from a woman younger than 45 in good health.

The chain combines TRBV28 with TRBJ1-2; D is perhaps TRBD1 (6 bases). The V and J ends lost 6 bases and 9 bases respectively, with 17 bases between them. The germline V gene has CDR1 MDHEN and CDR2 SYDVKM. The CDR3 is made up of 13 amino acids. The CDR3 DNA is TGTGCCAGCAGGCCGCAGGGGATATGGAGCTACACCTTC. Translation: CASRPQGIWSYTF.

V and J are TRBV27 and TRBJ2-7, with a weak D call TRBD1 (5 bases). The length of the CDR3 is 12 residues. Trimming took 6 bases from V and 6 from J, leaving 12 bases between them. Germline loops: CDR1 MNHEY, CDR2 SMNVEV (reference sequence). CDR3 protein: CASRDINSEQYF. The CDR3 DNA is TGTGCCAGCAGGGACATCAACTCCGAGCAGTACTTC.

This clone was detected only once. The CDR3 region has the DNA TGTGCCAGCAGATATAATGAAAAACTGTTTTTT. As protein: CASRYNEKLFF. The chain combines TRBV2 with TRBJ1-4; D is undetermined. Germline CDR1 and CDR2: SNHLY and FYNNEI. The CDR3 consists of 11 residues. Trimming removed 6 bases at V and 4 bases at J, with 3 bases between.

This clone was seen only once. The chain is built from TRBV27 and TRBJ2-7; the D gene is possibly TRBD2 (6 bases). V was trimmed by 6 bases and J by 6 bases, leaving 21 bases between them. CDR1 is MNHEY, CDR2 SMNVEV, per germline (reference sequence). This CDR3 is built from 15 residues. CDR3 residues: CASSLLGTPGVEQYF. CDR3 DNA: TGTGCCAGCAGCCTACTCGGGACTCCAGGCGTCGAGCAGTACTTC.

The J gene is TRBJ1-2, the V gene TRBV6-5; 8 bases are a match to TRBD1. With V trimmed by 2 bases and J by 4 bases, 6 bases remained unmatched. Germline loops: CDR1 MNHEY, CDR2 SVGAGI. CDR3 size: 15 residues. This chain's CDR3 is CASSYAGQVGYGYTF. The CDR3 DNA sequence: TGTGCCAGCAGTTACGCGGGACAGGTCGGCTATGGCTACACCTTC.

The chain carries TRBV9 and TRBJ1-4; D gene unclear. Germline V lookup: CDR1 SGDLS, CDR2 YYNGEE. V was cut by 1 base and J by 3 bases, with 4 bases left in between. The CDR3 runs to 13 residues. The CDR3 spells CASSVKPNEKLFF. The CDR3 nucleotides are TGTGCCAGCAGCGTAAAGCCTAATGAAAAACTGTTTTTT. The variable domain in full, with the rest retrieved from reference TRBV9 and TRBJ1-4, is DSGVTQTPKHLITATGQRVTLRCSPRSGDLSVYWYQQSLDQGLQFLIQYYNGEERAKGNILERFSAQQFPDLHSELNLSSLELGDSALYFCASSVKPNEKLFFGSGTQLSVL.

The rearrangement uses TRBV9 and TRBJ2-1; TRBD2 agrees at 10 bases. The germline V gene encodes CDR1 SGDLS and CDR2 YYNGEE. The CDR3 extends over 19 amino acids. With V trimmed by 4 bases and J by 7 bases, 20 bases remained unmatched. The CDR3 DNA follows: TGTGCCAGCAGCCAGACTGGGGCTGACGGAGCGGGAGGGCCTAATGAGCAGTTCTTC. Its protein is CASSQTGADGAGGPNEQFF.

This clone appeared once. This chain joins TRBV28 and TRBJ2-1, with no clear D. Germline V gene lookup returns CDR1 MDHEN and CDR2 SYDVKM. Trimming left V 4 bases short and J 7 bases short, with 14 bases between. The CDR3 is made up of 14 amino acids. DNA of the CDR3: TGTGCCAGCAGTTCCGGTACAGACATAAATGAGCAGTTCTTC. Translation: CASSSGTDINEQFF.

This clone was observed once. This chain joins TRBV5-1 and TRBJ1-1; D is perhaps TRBD1 (6 bases). CDR3 length equals 13 residues. Germline lookup yields CDR1 SGHRS and CDR2 YFSETQ. Trimming removed 5 bases from V and 5 bases from J, with 13 bases in between. CDR3 bases: TGCGCCAGCAGTAAGGGGGATTGGACTGAAGCTTTCTTT. Translated: CASSKGDWTEAFF.

This clone occurred once. The CDR3: CASSPGDHEQFF. DNA for the CDR3: TGCGCCAGCAGCCCAGGGGACCATGAGCAGTTCTTC. The chain is built from TRBV5-1 and TRBJ2-1, with TRBD1 as a possible D gene (6 bases). Germline loops: CDR1 SGHRS, CDR2 YFSETQ. The CDR3 has 12 residues. Trimming pared 4 bases from V and 8 bases from J, leaving 10 bases between.

The chain couples TRBV19 to TRBJ2-7; D unclear. This CDR3 has 16 amino acids. V shed 5 bases and J shed 1 base, with 18 bases lying between them. Germline V gene sequence: CDR1 LNHDA, CDR2 SQIVND (reference sequence). In DNA, the CDR3 is TGTGCCAGTAGTCGAACATTTAATCCCTCATCCTACGAGCAGTACTTC. Protein: CASSRTFNPSSYEQYF.

The chain joins TRBV18 to TRBJ2-1; D gene ambiguous. Germline CDR1 KGHSH, CDR2 LQKENI. This CDR3 is built from 15 residues. The V end lost 5 bases, the J end lost 0 bases, and 11 bases lay between the germline ends. This CDR3 is CASSSIQSSYNEQFF. CDR3 bases: TGTGCCAGCTCATCGATACAGAGCTCCTACAATGAGCAGTTCTTC. Full variable domain (outside the CDR3, taken from reference TRBV18 and TRBJ2-1): NAGVMQNPRHLVRRRGQEARLRCSPMKGHSHVYWYRQLPEEGLKFMVYLQKENIIDESGMPKERFSAEFPKEGPSILRIQQVVRGDSAAYFCASSSIQSSYNEQFFGPGTRLTVL.

The chain uses TRBV4-2 and TRBJ1-1, with TRBD1 matching 7 bases. From germline, CDR1 is LGHNA and CDR2 YNFKEQ. The CDR3 runs 15 residues. Losses at the gene ends were 0 bases for V and 4 bases for J; bases not matched to a gene: 5. CDR3 DNA: TGTGCCAGCAGCCAAGAAGGGACAGTAAGCACTGAAGCTTTCTTT. Its translation: CASSQEGTVSTEAFF.

The chain couples TRBV7-9 to TRBJ2-1, with 14 bases fitting TRBD2. CDR1 and CDR2 (germline): SEHNR, FQNEAQ (reference sequence). V was pared by 5 bases and J by 0 bases, with 6 bases of the junction left unmatched. The CDR3 covers 18 residues. The CDR3: CASSPRTSGGSSYNEQFF. DNA of the CDR3: TGTGCCAGCAGCCCGAGGACTAGCGGGGGGAGCTCCTACAATGAGCAGTTCTTC.

This clone was found a few times. CDR3 residues: CSVVGVMCEKLFF. In nucleotides, the CDR3 is TGCAGCGTTGTGGGGGTCATGTGTGAAAAACTGTTTTTT. The chain combines TRBV29-1 with TRBJ1-4, with a tentative D call TRBD1 (5 bases). CDR3 length equals 13 residues. Germline assignment: CDR1 SQVTM and CDR2 ANQGSEA. The V and J ends lost 4 bases and 7 bases respectively, with 13 bases between them.

This chain joins TRBV7-9 and TRBJ2-7, with D unclear. CDR1 is SEHNR and CDR2 is FQNEAQ in the germline V gene (reference sequence). Trimming stripped 2 bases from V and 3 bases from J, with 14 bases between. The CDR3 runs 15 residues. The CDR3 region is CASSLKGEAYYEQYF. CDR3 in DNA: TGTGCCAGCAGCTTAAAAGGAGAGGCGTACTACGAGCAGTACTTC.

In DNA, the CDR3 is TGTGCCAGCAGTGAATTCCTAGCGGGGCACTACGAGCAGTACTTC. Amino acids: CASSEFLAGHYEQYF. The chain recombines TRBV25-1 with TRBJ2-5, with 9 bases identical to TRBD2. The DNA end is more similar to TRBJ2-7, so the J call may be wrong. Germline V gives CDR1 MGHDK, CDR2 SYGVNS. The CDR3 is 15 amino acids.

V usage is TRBV6-5 and J usage is TRBJ2-1; TRBD2 agrees at 9 bases. V was clipped by 5 bases and J by 9 bases; unmatched bases: 8. Germline CDR1 and CDR2: MNHEY and SVGAGI. This CDR3 comprises 14 residues. The CDR3 is CASSPRREGSEQFF. The CDR3 DNA reads as TGTGCCAGCAGTCCCCGGCGGGAGGGTAGTGAGCAGTTCTTC.

For the CDR3, the DNA is TGTGCCAGTAGCTCCGGGACTAGCGGGAGGGCATCCTACGAGCAGTACTTC. This encodes CASSSGTSGRASYEQYF. The V and J genes are TRBV19 and TRBJ2-7, with 16 bases lining up with TRBD2. CDR3 size: 17 residues. The germline V gene encodes CDR1 LNHDA and CDR2 SQIVND (reference sequence). The V gene end was trimmed by 6 bases and the J gene end by 1 base; junction bases not matched to a gene: 6.

J is TRBJ1-2 and V is TRBV28; a possible D gene is TRBD1 (5 bases). This CDR3 has 14 amino acids. The V end lost 4 bases, the J end lost 2 bases, and 11 bases lay between the germline ends. Per the germline V gene, CDR1 is MDHEN and CDR2 is SYDVKM. CDR3 nucleotides: TGTGCCAGCAGTTCCGGGGGGGGGAACTATGGCTACACCTTC. Translated, it gives CASSSGGGNYGYTF.

This sequence joins TRBV7-2 and TRBJ2-2; 14 bases line up with TRBD2. Germline V lookup: CDR1 SGHTA, CDR2 FQGNSA. The J segment lost 3 bases and the V segment lost 5 bases, leaving 8 bases of the junction unmatched. The CDR3 is 18 amino acids. CDR3 region: CASSVGLAGGSYTGELFF. CDR3 nucleotides: TGTGCCAGCAGCGTCGGACTAGCGGGAGGTAGCTACACCGGGGAGCTGTTTTTT.

Comment on this clone: Distinct nucleotide sequences in the sample also encode this CDR3. The chain recombines TRBV18 with TRBJ2-1; 7 nucleotides line up with TRBD1. This CDR3 is built from 13 residues. The ends lost 6 bases at V and 5 bases at J; junction bases unmatched: 4. Germline loops: CDR1 KGHSH, CDR2 LQKENI. In DNA form, the CDR3 reads TGTGCCAGCTCCCCGGGACAGAACAATGAGCAGTTCTTC. This translates into CASSPGQNNEQFF.

The V gene is TRBV14, the J gene TRBJ2-7, with TRBD1 matching over 7 bases. The CDR3 runs 16 residues. CDR1 and CDR2 from the germline V gene are SGHDN and FVKESK. The V and J ends lost 2 bases and 1 base, in that order; junction bases with no gene match: 8. For the CDR3, the DNA is TGTGCCAGCAGCCAACTCCCGGGACAGTATTCCTACGAGCAGTACTTC. Translating gives CASSQLPGQYSYEQYF.